This TCR beta chain stems from a study of blood T cell repertoires in COVID-19. Per the original data handling: Using reference gene primer amplification, nucleated cell counts were estimated. The data were produced by immunoSEQ multiplex PCR, yet TCRdb's version contains in-frame clones alone and is incomplete. Clone size and V and J calls were adopted from that table, with D and trimming inferred from the DNA. In the table there are about 300,000 clones, nearly 90% of which are singletons. CDR1 is SGHVS and CDR2 is FQNEAQ in the germline V gene. Unmatched junction bases numbered 17, after V lost 6 bases and J lost 7 bases. CDR3 length: 17 residues. The Seattle patients joined while their infection was active and were tracked longitudinally afterward.

This sequence joins TRBV7-8 and TRBJ1-2; 10 positions match TRBD1. This TCR derives from a woman in her 30s with COVID-19, enrolled during active disease. Sequenced sample: peripheral blood. Here the CDR3 DNA reads TGTGCCAGCAGTTCCGAGAGTGGGGACAGGGGTCTTTTTGGCTACACCTTC. As protein: CASSSESGDRGLFGYTF. Full variable domain (outside the CDR3, taken from reference TRBV7-8 and TRBJ1-2): GAGVSQSPRYKVAKRGQDVALRCDPISGHVSLFWYQQALGQGPEFLTYFQNEAQLDKSGLPSDRFFAERPEGSVSTLKIQRTQQEDSAVYLCASSSESGDRGLFGYTFGSGTRLTVV.